The clone carrying this T cell receptor beta chain was seen a handful of times. Donors were systemically healthy Caucasian individuals from Russia aged roughly 6 to 100 years. A second about 6 to 12 cycle PCR used barcoded and J-beta primers. TCRdb called the 5' RACE reads again in MiXCR, with one record for every CDR3 protein. Of about a million distinct CDR3 sequences detected, roughly 52% appear once; the ten largest clones hold over 10%. This sample was taken from a study of blood T cells in healthy people across ages. Across the whole study: Template switching recovered approximately one barcoded beta molecule for every two T cells.

V lost 2 bases to trimming and J lost 4 bases; unmatched junction nucleotides: 5. Germline V gene data show CDR1 as MNHNY and CDR2 as SVGAGI (reference sequence). The CDR3 length is 16 residues. This sequence was found in a man aged 25-45 years in good health. What was sequenced was blood. This chain uses TRBV6-6 with TRBJ2-6; 7 bases are a match to TRBD2. DNA of the CDR3: TGTGCCAGCAGTTACAGCGGGGCGCGGGGGGCCAACGTCCTGACTTTC. Amino acid sequence: CASSYSGARGANVLTF.